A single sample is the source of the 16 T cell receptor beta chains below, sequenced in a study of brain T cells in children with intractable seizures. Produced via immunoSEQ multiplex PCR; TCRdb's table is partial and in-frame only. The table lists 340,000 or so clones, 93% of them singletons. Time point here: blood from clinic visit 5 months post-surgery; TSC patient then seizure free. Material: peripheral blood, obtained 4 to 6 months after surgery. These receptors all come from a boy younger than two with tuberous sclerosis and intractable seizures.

The DNA of the CDR3 is TGCAGTGCTAGTGAAAACAGGGGGAACACTGAAGCTTTCTTT. Protein product: CSASENRGNTEAFF. V gene TRBV20-1 combines with J gene TRBJ1-1, with TRBD1 matching 7 bases. The CDR3 runs 14 residues. The V and J ends lost 3 bases and 1 base, in that order; junction bases with no gene match: 5. CDR1 and CDR2 from the germline V gene are DFQATT and SNEGSKA (reference sequence).

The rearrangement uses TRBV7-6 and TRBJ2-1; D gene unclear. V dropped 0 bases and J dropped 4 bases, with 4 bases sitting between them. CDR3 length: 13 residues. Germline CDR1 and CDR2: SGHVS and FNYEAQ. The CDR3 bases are TGTGCCAGCAGCTTAGCTCTTTACAATGAGCAGTTCTTC. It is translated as CASSLALYNEQFF.

In DNA, the CDR3 is TGTGCCAGCAGTTCTCACATTCAGTACTTC. Its protein is CASSSHIQYF. This chain connects TRBV12-3 or TRBV12-4 to TRBJ2-4, with D hard to call. The V end was cut by 4 bases, the J end by 8 bases, with 3 bases between. This CDR3 contains 10 residues.

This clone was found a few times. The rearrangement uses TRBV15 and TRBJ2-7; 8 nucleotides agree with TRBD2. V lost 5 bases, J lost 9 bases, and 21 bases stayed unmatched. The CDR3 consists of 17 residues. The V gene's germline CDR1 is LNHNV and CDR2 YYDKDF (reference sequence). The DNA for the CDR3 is TGTGCCACCAGCCCCCTACTAGCGGATCCCTCCGCCCTTGGGCAGTACTTC. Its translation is CATSPLLADPSALGQYF.

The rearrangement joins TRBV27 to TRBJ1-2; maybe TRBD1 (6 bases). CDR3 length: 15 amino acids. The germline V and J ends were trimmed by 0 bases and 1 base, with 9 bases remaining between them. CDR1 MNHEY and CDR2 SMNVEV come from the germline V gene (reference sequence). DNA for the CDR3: TGTGCCAGCAGTTTATCAGGACAGATTAACTATGGCTACACCTTC. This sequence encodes CASSLSGQINYGYTF.

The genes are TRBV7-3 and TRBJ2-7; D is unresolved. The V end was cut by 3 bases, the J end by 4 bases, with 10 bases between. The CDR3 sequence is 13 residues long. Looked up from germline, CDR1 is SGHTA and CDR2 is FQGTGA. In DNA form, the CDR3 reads TGTGCCAGCAGCTTGACGGAGTATTACGAGCAGTACTTC. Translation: CASSLTEYYEQYF.

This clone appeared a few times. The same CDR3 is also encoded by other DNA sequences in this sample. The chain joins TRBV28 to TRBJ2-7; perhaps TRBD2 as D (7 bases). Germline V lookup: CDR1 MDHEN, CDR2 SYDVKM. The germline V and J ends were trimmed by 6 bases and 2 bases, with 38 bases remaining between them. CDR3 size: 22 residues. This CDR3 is CASRLLEILRPWGGAHPYEQYF. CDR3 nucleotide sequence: TGTGCCAGCAGGCTCCTTGAAATATTAAGGCCTTGGGGGGGGGCGCATCCCTACGAGCAGTACTTC.

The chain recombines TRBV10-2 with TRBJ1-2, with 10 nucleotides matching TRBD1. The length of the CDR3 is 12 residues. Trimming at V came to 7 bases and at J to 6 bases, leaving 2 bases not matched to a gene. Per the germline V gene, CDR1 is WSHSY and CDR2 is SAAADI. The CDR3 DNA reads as TGCGCCAGCACAGGGACAGGGGATGGCTACACCTTC. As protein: CASTGTGDGYTF.

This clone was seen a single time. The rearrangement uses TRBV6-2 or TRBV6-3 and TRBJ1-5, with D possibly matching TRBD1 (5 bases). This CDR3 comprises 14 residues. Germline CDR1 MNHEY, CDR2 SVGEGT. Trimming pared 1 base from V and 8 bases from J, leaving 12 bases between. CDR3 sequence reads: CASSYFQGSKPQHF. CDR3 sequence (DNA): TGTGCCAGCAGTTACTTTCAGGGTTCGAAGCCCCAGCATTTT.

In DNA, the CDR3 is TGTGCCAGTAGTATAGGCGAAGGCAACACTGAAGCTTTCTTT. Translated: CASSIGEGNTEAFF. The chain recombines TRBV19 with TRBJ1-1, with unresolved D. This CDR3 region has 14 residues. The germline CDR1 and CDR2 sequences are LNHDA and SQIVND (reference sequence). V lost 1 base and J lost 2, with 8 bases in between.

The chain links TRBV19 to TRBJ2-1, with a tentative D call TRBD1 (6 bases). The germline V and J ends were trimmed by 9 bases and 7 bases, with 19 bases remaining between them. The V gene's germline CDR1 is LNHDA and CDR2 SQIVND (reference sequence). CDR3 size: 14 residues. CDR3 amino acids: CASRQGSLLNEQFF. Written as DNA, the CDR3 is TGTGCCAGCCGTCAGGGGTCCTTATTGAATGAGCAGTTCTTC.

The CDR3 nucleotides are TGCAGCGTTATGGATACAGGGAAATCCTACGAGCAGTACTTC. Its translation: CSVMDTGKSYEQYF. V and J are TRBV29-1 and TRBJ2-7, with a possible D match to TRBD1 (6 bases). With 5 bases removed from V and 1 base from J, the gap between germline ends came to 15 bases. The CDR3 runs 14 residues. Germline CDR1 reads SQVTM; CDR2 reads ANQGSEA.

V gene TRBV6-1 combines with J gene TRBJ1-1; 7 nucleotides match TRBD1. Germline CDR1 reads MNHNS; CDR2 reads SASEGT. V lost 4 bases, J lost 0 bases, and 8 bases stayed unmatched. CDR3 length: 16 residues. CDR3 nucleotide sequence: TGTGCCAGCAGTGGAAGAGGACAGGTTATGAACACTGAAGCTTTCTTT. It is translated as CASSGRGQVMNTEAFF.

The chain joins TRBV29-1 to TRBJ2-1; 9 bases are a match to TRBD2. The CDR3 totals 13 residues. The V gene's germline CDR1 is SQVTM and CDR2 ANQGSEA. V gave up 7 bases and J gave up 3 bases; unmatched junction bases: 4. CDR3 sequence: CSEVAGVYNEQFF. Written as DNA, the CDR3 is TGCAGCGAAGTAGCGGGAGTCTACAATGAGCAGTTCTTC.

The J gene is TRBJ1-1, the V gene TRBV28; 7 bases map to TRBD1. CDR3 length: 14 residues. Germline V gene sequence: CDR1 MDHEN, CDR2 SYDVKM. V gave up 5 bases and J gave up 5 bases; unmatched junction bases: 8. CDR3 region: CASSKTGPVTEAFF. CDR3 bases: TGTGCCAGCAGTAAGACAGGGCCGGTAACTGAAGCTTTCTTT.

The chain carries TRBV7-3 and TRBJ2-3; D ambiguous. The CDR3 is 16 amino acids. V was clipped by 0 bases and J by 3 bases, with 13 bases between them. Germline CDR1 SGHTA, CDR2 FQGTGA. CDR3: CASSLTGPRGTDTQYF. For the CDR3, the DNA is TGTGCCAGCAGCTTAACGGGCCCCCGAGGAACAGATACGCAGTATTTT.